Reported below is one T cell receptor beta chain. Its antigen remains unknown. Trimming pared 0 bases from V and 8 bases from J, leaving 8 bases between. The CDR3 consists of 13 residues. In germline, CDR1 is LGHDT, CDR2 YNNKEL (reference sequence). The entry originates in a study of blood T cells in healthy people across ages. The overall study: The template switching approach captured approximately one barcoded beta molecule for every two T cells. Whole-study findings and limits: Older individuals had lower TCR beta diversity per million T cells (the decline was roughly linear). Naive T cell percentage and TCR beta diversity correlated strongly. Versus aged donors, long-lived donors had higher diversity and more naive CD4+ cells.

A second roughly 7 to 11 cycle PCR used barcoded and J-beta primers. In TCRdb, the 5' RACE reads were re-called with MiXCR into one record per CDR3 protein. The sample gives roughly 800,000 distinct CDR3 sequences, about 55% of which show up once; approximately 40% is in the top ten. This receptor was obtained from a man older than 75 in good health. The V gene is TRBV3-1, the J gene TRBJ1-5; D unclear. What was sequenced was blood. CDR3 sequence: CASSQDQQKPQHF. CDR3 DNA: TGTGCCAGCAGCCAAGACCAACAAAAGCCCCAGCATTTT.